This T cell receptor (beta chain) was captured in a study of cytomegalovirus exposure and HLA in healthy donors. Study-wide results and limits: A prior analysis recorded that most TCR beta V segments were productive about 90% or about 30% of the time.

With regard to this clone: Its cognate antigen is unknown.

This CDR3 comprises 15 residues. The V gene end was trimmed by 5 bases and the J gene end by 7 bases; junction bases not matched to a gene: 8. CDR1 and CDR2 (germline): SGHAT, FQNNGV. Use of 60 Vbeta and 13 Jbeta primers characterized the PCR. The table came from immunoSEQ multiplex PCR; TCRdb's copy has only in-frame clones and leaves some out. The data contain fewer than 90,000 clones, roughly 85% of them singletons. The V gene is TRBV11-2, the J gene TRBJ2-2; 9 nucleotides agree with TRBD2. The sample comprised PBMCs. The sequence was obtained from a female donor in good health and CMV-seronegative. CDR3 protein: CASSRGGGALGELFF. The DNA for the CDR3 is TGTGCCAGCAGCCGTGGCGGGGGGGCCCTCGGGGAGCTGTTTTTT.